The 8 T cell receptor beta chains below were found in one sample sequenced in a study of shared clonotypes between healthy human individuals. Here immunoSEQ multiplex PCR was the method, and the copy in TCRdb shows in-frame clones only, minus some. The sample lists 2 million to 3 million clones; roughly 93% were seen once. Source material: naive CD4+ T cells from PBMCs. The sample's subset: CD45RA+ positively selected. These receptors were taken from a young man in good health. Some clones in this sample may be carry-over from other donors' samples.

The V gene is TRBV2, the J gene TRBJ2-7; 7 bases match TRBD1. Trimming cost V 3 bases and J 2 bases; bases outside gene matches: 4. Germline CDR1 is SNHLY and CDR2 is FYNNEI. The CDR3 has 14 amino acids. CDR3 sequence (DNA): TGTGCCAGCAGTGAGGTGCAGGGGGCCTACGAGCAGTACTTC. Translating gives CASSEVQGAYEQYF.

V gene TRBV19 combines with J gene TRBJ2-5, with a tentative D call TRBD2 (5 bases). The CDR3 has 15 amino acids. Trimming left V 6 bases short and J 0 bases short, with 14 bases between. CDR1 is LNHDA and CDR2 is SQIVND in the germline V gene (reference sequence). The CDR3 nucleotides read TGTGCCAGTAGCCTACTAGTGGGGTACCAAGAGACCCAGTACTTC. It codes for CASSLLVGYQETQYF.

A note on this clone: Other DNA sequences of this sample code for an identical CDR3. J is TRBJ2-1 and V is TRBV9; TRBD2 is a possible D gene (6 bases). The V end was cut by 3 bases, the J end by 0 bases, with 10 bases between. The germline CDR1 and CDR2 sequences are SGDLS and YYNGEE. The CDR3 loop spans 15 amino acids. In DNA, the CDR3 is TGTGCCAGCAGCGGGCGGGATCGCTCCTACAATGAGCAGTTCTTC. This translates into CASSGRDRSYNEQFF.

The V and J genes are TRBV9 and TRBJ2-7; D possibly matches TRBD1 or TRBD2 (5 bases each). This CDR3 has 15 amino acids. Trimming left V 0 bases short and J 7 bases short, with 17 bases between. Looked up from germline, CDR1 is SGDLS and CDR2 is YYNGEE. CDR3 sequence reads: CASSVVSGDLGEQYF. CDR3 nucleotide sequence: TGTGCCAGCAGCGTAGTGTCTGGGGACCTCGGGGAGCAGTACTTC.

V usage is TRBV9 and J usage is TRBJ2-5; D gene ambiguous. Trimming cost V 0 bases and J 5 bases, with 8 bases left between them. Germline CDR1 reads SGDLS; CDR2 reads YYNGEE. The CDR3 spans 13 residues. This chain's CDR3 is CASSVALQETQYF. DNA of the CDR3: TGTGCCAGCAGCGTAGCGTTACAGGAGACCCAGTACTTC.

The chain has TRBV5-4 and TRBJ2-7; D is unresolved. The CDR3 is 15 amino acids. Germline loops: CDR1 SGHNT, CDR2 YYREEE (reference sequence). V dropped 0 bases and J dropped 0 bases, with 10 bases sitting between them. The CDR3 DNA follows: TGTGCCAGCAGCTTGGTAGCCGATAGCTCCTACGAGCAGTACTTC. As protein: CASSLVADSSYEQYF.

This rearrangement joins TRBV5-5 to TRBJ1-5; D may be TRBD1 (6 bases). The CDR3 is 17 residues long. Germline assignment: CDR1 SGHKS and CDR2 YYEKEE (reference sequence). The germline V and J ends were trimmed by 0 bases and 0 bases, with 13 bases remaining between them. The CDR3 bases are TGTGCCAGCAGCTTGGTGACAGGCTTAGATAGCAATCAGCCCCAGCATTTT. Protein: CASSLVTGLDSNQPQHF.

This chain joins TRBV7-2 and TRBJ1-2, with unresolved D. The V gene's germline CDR1 is SGHTA and CDR2 FQGNSA. This CDR3 contains 15 residues. Deletions cut 0 bases from V and 8 bases from J, with 16 bases between. CDR3 nucleotides: TGTGCCAGCAGCTTAGCGGGAATCTCTCCCTCGGGCTACACCTTC. It translates to CASSLAGISPSGYTF.